This record concerns one T cell receptor beta chain sequence. No progression to ophthalmopathy during 18 months of follow-up defined stable disease. Exclusions: uncontrolled infection, other autoimmune disease, pregnancy, lactation. These data come from a study of T cells in Graves' hyperthyroidism and ophthalmopathy. About the study: Peripheral blood was secured at the point of initial diagnosis, before any treatment.

RNA transcripts yielded amplified TCR beta CDR3 regions. During a first-round RT-PCR of the TCR CDR3, the HTBI primer set was used. MiXCR was run by TCRdb on the multiplex PCR reads, yielding one entry per CDR3 protein. The sample lists some 690,000 distinct CDR3 sequences, approximately 15% occurring once. Sequencing used blood. This clonotype was obtained from a man aged 45-60 years with Graves' hyperthyroidism.

The CDR3 DNA sequence: TGCGCCAGCAGCTCACTCGGACTAGGCGGAACCGGGGAGCTGTTTTTT. Protein product: CASSSLGLGGTGELFF. This chain connects TRBV5-1 to TRBJ2-2, with 7 bases aligning to TRBD2. The CDR3 has 16 amino acids. The V and J ends lost 3 bases and 5 bases, in that order; junction bases with no gene match: 10. The germline gives CDR1 SGHRS, CDR2 YFSETQ.